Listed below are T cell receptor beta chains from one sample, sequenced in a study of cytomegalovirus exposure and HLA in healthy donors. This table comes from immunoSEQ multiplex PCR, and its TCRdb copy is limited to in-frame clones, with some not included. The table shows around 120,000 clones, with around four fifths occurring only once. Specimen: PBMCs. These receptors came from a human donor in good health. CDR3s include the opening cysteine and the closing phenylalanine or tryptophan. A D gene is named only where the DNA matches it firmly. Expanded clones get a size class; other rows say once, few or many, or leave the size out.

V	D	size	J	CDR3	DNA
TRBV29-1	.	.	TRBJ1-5	CSVGQGSNQPQHF	TGCAGCGTTGGGCAGGGGAGCAATCAGCCCCAGCATTTT
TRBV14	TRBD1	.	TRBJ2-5	CASSRSTGLETQYF	TGTGCCAGCAGCCGTTCGACAGGGTTAGAGACCCAGTACTTC
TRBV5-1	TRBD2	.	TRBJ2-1	CASSTSSGGEKSSYNEQFF	TGCGCCAGCAGCACTTCTAGCGGGGGGGAAAAGAGCTCCTACAATGAGCAGTTCTTC
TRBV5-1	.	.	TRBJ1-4	CASSSLATNEKLFF	TGCGCCAGCAGCTCCCTAGCAACTAATGAAAAACTGTTTTTT
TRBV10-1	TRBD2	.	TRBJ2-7	CASSETGLEYEQYF	TGCGCCAGCAGTGAAACGGGACTAGAGTACGAGCAGTACTTC
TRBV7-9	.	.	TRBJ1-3	CASSLDGQRSGNTIYF	TGTGCCAGCAGCTTAGATGGCCAGCGCTCTGGAAACACCATATATTTT
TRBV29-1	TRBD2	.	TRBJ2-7	CSFNRGLAGEQYF	TGCAGCTTCAATCGGGGACTAGCCGGGGAGCAGTACTTC
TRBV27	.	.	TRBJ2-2	CASSLVVTGELFF	TGTGCCAGCAGTTTAGTAGTCACCGGGGAGCTGTTTTTT
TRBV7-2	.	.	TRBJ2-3	CASSLGGVGVSDTQYF	TGTGCCAGCAGCTTAGGCGGGGTAGGGGTCTCAGATACGCAGTATTTT
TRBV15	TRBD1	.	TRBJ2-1	CATSIGRQGGRNEQFF	TGTGCCACCAGCATAGGACGACAGGGGGGACGCAATGAGCAGTTCTTC
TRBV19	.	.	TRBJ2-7	CASSIKLSEVYEQYF	TGTGCCAGTAGTATAAAGTTAAGCGAAGTCTACGAGCAGTACTTC
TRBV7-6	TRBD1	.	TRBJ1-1	CASSIRQGMNTEAFF	TGTGCCAGCAGCATACGACAGGGGATGAACACTGAAGCTTTCTTT
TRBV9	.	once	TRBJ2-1	CASSVAAGADNEQFF	TGTGCCAGCAGCGTAGCCGCGGGGGCCGACAATGAGCAGTTCTTC
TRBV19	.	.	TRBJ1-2	CASTTPGQHSYGYTF	TGTGCCAGTACCACCCCTGGGCAGCACTCCTATGGCTACACCTTC
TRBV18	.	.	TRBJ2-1	CASSPTGNEQFF	TGTGCCAGCTCGCCCACAGGGAATGAGCAGTTCTTC
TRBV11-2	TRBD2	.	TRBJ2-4	CASSLVTSGVGIQYF	TGTGCCAGCAGCTTAGTTACTAGCGGGGTGGGCATTCAGTACTTC
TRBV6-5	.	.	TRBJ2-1	CASSYSKLNEQFF	TGTGCCAGCAGTTACTCGAAACTTAATGAGCAGTTCTTC
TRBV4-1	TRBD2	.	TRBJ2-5	CASSWTRDYEQYF	TGCGCCAGCTCTTGGACTAGGGATTATGAGCAGTACTTC
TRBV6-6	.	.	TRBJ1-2	CASSRTLQYGYTF	TGTGCCAGCAGTAGGACTCTCCAATATGGCTACACCTTC
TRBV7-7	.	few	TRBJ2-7	CASSLAGRYEQYF	TGTGCTAGCAGCTTAGCAGGGAGATACGAGCAGTACTTC
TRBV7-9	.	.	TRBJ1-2	CSSSRELDGYTF	TGTTCCAGCAGCCGAGAATTGGATGGCTACACCTTC
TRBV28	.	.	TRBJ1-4	CASQGGTGRYEKLFF	TGTGCCAGCCAAGGGGGAACAGGCCGATATGAAAAACTGTTTTTT
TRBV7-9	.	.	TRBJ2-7	CASSLQAYEQYF	TGTGCCAGCAGCTTACAGGCCTACGAGCAGTACTTC
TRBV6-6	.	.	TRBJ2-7	CASSYSTRPYEQYF	TGTGCCAGCAGTTACTCGACAAGACCATACGAGCAGTACTTC
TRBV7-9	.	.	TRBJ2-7	CASSLATGPNYEQYF	TGTGCCAGCAGCTTAGCGACAGGACCCAACTACGAGCAGTACTTC
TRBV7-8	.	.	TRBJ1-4	CASSLGSHATNEKLFF	TGTGCCAGCAGCTTAGGTAGCCATGCAACTAATGAAAAACTGTTTTTT
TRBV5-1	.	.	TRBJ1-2	CASSAPETGKGFYGYTF	TGCGCCAGCAGCGCCCCTGAAACAGGCAAGGGGTTCTATGGCTACACCTTC
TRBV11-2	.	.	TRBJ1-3	CASSLEQPYGNTIYF	TGTGCCAGCAGCTTAGAACAGCCTTATGGAAACACCATATATTTT
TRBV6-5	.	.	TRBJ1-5	CASSAEGEGNQPQHF	TGTGCCAGCAGCGCGGAGGGCGAGGGCAATCAGCCCCAGCATTTT
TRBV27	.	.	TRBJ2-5	CASSFIRGSETQYF	TGTGCCAGCAGTTTCATACGGGGGTCAGAGACCCAGTACTTC
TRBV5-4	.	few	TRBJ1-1	CASRPESGTEAFF	TGTGCCAGCCGACCGGAATCGGGAACTGAAGCTTTCTTT
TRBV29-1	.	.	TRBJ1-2	CSVEGERGIPNYGYTF	TGCAGCGTTGAAGGGGAACGGGGGATTCCTAACTATGGCTACACCTTC
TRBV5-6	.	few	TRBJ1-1	CASSLKLNPGALNTEAFF	TGTGCCAGCAGCTTAAAACTAAACCCAGGGGCGCTGAACACTGAAGCTTTCTTT
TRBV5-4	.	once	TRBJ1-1	CASSQEAGQRDTEAFF	TGTGCCAGCAGCCAAGAAGCCGGACAGAGAGACACTGAAGCTTTCTTT
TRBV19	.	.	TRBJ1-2	CASSVTLEGTPAYGYTF	TGTGCCAGTAGTGTAACCTTAGAAGGGACTCCAGCCTATGGCTACACCTTC
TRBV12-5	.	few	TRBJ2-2	CASGRTGELFF	TGTGCTAGTGGTCGGACCGGGGAGCTGTTTTTT
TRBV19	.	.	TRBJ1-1	CASWGGRTEAFF	TGTGCCAGTTGGGGGGGACGCACTGAAGCTTTCTTT
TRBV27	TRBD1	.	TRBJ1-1	CASSLRYQGAMAEAFF	TGTGCCAGCAGTTTGCGTTACCAGGGGGCTATGGCTGAAGCTTTCTTT
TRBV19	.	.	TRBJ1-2	CASSIGGGGYYGYTF	TGTGCCAGTAGTATAGGCGGAGGAGGGTACTATGGCTACACCTTC
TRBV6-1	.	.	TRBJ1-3	CASSKPSDIGNTIYF	TGTGCCAGCAGTAAACCTTCGGACATTGGAAACACCATATATTTT
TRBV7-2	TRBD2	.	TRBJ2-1	CASRPGLALNEQFF	TGTGCCAGCCGCCCGGGACTAGCCCTCAATGAGCAGTTCTTC
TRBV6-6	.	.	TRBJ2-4	CASSHGIQYF	TGTGCCAGCAGTCACGGCATTCAGTACTTC
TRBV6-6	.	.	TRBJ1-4	CASSYWVRGNEKLFF	TGTGCCAGCAGTTACTGGGTCAGGGGTAATGAAAAACTGTTTTTT
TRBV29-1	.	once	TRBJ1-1	CSVKQGGGSEAFF	TGCAGCGTTAAGCAGGGAGGGGGGAGTGAAGCTTTCTTT
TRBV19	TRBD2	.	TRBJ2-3	CASSTLAGGGLSTDTQYF	TGTGCCAGTAGTACACTAGCGGGGGGAGGCCTTAGCACAGATACGCAGTATTTT
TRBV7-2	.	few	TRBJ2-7	CASSPSGANPYEQYF	TGTGCCAGCAGCCCTTCAGGGGCTAATCCCTACGAGCAGTACTTC
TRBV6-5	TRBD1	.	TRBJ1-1	CATQTGANTEAFF	TGTGCCACCCAAACAGGGGCAAACACTGAAGCTTTCTTT
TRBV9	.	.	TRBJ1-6	CASSVGGDNSPLHF	TGTGCCAGCAGCGTAGGGGGGGATAATTCACCCCTCCACTTT
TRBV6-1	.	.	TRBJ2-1	CASSGLGGNEQFF	TGTGCCAGCAGTGGACTAGGAGGCAATGAGCAGTTCTTC
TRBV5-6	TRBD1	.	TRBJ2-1	CASRSGTGFDEQFF	TGTGCCAGCAGATCCGGGACAGGTTTTGATGAGCAGTTCTTC
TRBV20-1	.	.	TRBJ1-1	CSASDTEAFF	TGCAGTGCTTCGGACACTGAAGCTTTCTTT
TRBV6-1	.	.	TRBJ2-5	CASSEGQETQYF	TGTGCCAGCAGTGAAGGCCAGGAGACCCAGTACTTC
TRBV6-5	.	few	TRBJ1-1	CASSYSRLATEAFF	TGTGCCAGCAGTTACTCTCGTTTGGCCACTGAAGCTTTCTTT